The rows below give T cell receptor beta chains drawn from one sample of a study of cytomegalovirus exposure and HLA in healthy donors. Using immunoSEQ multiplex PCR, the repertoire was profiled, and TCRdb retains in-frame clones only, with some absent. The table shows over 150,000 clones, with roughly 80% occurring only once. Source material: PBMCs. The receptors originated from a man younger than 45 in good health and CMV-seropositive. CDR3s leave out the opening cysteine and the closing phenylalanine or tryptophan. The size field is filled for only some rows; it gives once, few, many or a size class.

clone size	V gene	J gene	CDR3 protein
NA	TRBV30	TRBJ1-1	AWNQGTNTEAF
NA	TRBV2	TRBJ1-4	ASSGEGQGNEKLF
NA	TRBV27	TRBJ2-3	ASSAGHNTDTQY
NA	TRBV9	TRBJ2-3	ASTQGPTDTQY
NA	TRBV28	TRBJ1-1	ASKVQGQGPTEAF
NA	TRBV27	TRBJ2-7	ASRGSSYEQY
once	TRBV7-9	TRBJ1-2	ASSRAGANYGYT
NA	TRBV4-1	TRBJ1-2	ASSQGPGTERSYGYT
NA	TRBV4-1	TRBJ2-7	ASSSRDRGYEQY
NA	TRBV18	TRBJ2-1	ASSPSLAGSYNEQF
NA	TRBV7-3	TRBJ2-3	ASSLSPLLVQY
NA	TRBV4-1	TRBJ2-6	ASSQEPRVSGANVLT
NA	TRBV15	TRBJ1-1	ATTTGEGTEAF
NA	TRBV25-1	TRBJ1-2	ASSDYVSSDGYT
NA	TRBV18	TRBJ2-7	ASSPKAGGLHEQY
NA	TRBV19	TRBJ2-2	ASSIGLAGVVTGELF
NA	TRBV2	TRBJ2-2	ASRGGTNTGELF
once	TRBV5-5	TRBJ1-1	ASTPTLGQGVRGTKAF
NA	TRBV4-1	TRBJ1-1	ASSQLADNTEAF
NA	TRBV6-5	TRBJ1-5	ASSGQAPWQPQH
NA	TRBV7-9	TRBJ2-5	ASSLVPAAQETQY
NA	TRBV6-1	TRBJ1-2	ASSDRRLSYGYT
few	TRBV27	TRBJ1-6	ASSLTPYNSPLH
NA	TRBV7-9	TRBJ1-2	SSKGQGENYGYT
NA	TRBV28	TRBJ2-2	ASSSDTGELF
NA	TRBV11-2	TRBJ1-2	ASSTIAGTVTNYGYT
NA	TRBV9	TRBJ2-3	ASSVPRGLAGGRDTQY
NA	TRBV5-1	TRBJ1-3	ASSLDSHSGNTIY
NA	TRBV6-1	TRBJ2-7	ASSRIRLRTYEQY
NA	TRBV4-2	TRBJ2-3	ASSQDPREDTQY
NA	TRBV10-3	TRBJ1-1	AIRTGTANTEAF
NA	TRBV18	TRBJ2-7	ASSSRDRVFDEQY
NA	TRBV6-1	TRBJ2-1	ASSESPSGRADEQF
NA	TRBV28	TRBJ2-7	ASSLGGLASYEQY
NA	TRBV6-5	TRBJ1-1	ASSYSLTGGTEAF
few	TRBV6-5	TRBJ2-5	ASREGGGQETQY
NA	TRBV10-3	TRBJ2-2	AIRGTSGGNTGELF
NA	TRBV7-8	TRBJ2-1	ASSLAASGVFEQF
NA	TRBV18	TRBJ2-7	ASSRLRGGSSYEQY
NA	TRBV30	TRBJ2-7	AWSRAGVLSYEQY
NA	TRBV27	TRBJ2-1	ASSPAPDYWSYNEQF
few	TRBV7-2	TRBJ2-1	ASMRRGWAYNEQF
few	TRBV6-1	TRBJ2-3	ASSELGTSTDTQY
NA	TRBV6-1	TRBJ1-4	ASSRTGGREKLF
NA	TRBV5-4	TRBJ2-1	ASSLVEGRSEQF
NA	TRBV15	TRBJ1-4	ATSRGRQGGEKLF